Listed here are 19 T cell receptor beta chains from one sample, sequenced in a study of tumor and adjacent non-tumor tissue in lung cancer. A modified ARM-PCR protocol with three rounds of nested PCR amplified TCRbeta. TCRdb analysed the multiplex PCR reads with MiXCR anew, one entry per CDR3 protein. The table has 60,000 to 80,000 distinct CDR3 sequences, around 65% seen once. The template was RNA from unsorted bulk tissue. The normal lung tissue was taken more than 3 cm from the tumor edge. Sequenced material: distant non-tumor lung tissue. Receptors originate from a woman between 45 and 65 years old with non-small cell lung cancer.

The chain recombines TRBV4-1 with TRBJ2-2; TRBD1 aligns across 11 bases. The CDR3 is made up of 18 amino acids. V was clipped by 4 bases and J by 9 bases; unmatched bases: 16. Germline CDR1 and CDR2: MGHRA and YSYEKL. The DNA of the CDR3 is TGCGCCAGCAGCCCCTATATCCCGGGACAGGGGGGAACCAGGGAGCTGTTTTTT. Translating gives CASSPYIPGQGGTRELFF.

For this clonotype: At one of its ends the junction is not consistent with the germline gene, which may arise from a read error. This chain uses TRBV11-1 with TRBJ1-1; D unresolved. The CDR3 extends over 14 amino acids. Germline V gene data show CDR1 as SGHAT and CDR2 as FQDESV (reference sequence). The CDR3, as DNA: TGTTCCAGCAGCTTGAAGGAGTTGAACACTGGAGTTATCTTT. This translates into CSSSLKELNTGVIF. Full variable domain (remainder filled in from reference TRBV11-1 and TRBJ1-1): EAEVAQSPRYKITEKSQAVAFWCDPISGHATLYWYRQILGQGPELLVQFQDESVVDDSQLPKDRFSAERLKGVDSTLKIQPAELGDSAMYLCSSSLKELNTGVIFGQGTRLTVV.

Worth noting for this clonotype: With a much larger clone just one base away, this may be a read error. The chain employs TRBV6-6 and TRBJ2-1; 7 positions agree with TRBD1. The CDR3 is 15 amino acids. The V gene's germline CDR1 is MNHNY and CDR2 SVGAGI (reference sequence). V lost 7 bases, J lost 0 bases, and 6 bases stayed unmatched. CDR3 bases: TGTGCCAGCAATTTACAGGGGAGCTCCTACAATGAGCAGTTCTTC. Translated: CASNLQGSSYNEQFF.

This clonotype was found many times. The rearrangement uses TRBV11-2 and TRBJ2-3, with TRBD2 matching 13 bases. Germline assignment: CDR1 SGHAT and CDR2 FQNNGV. This CDR3 spans 17 amino acids. J gave up 5 bases and V 0 bases, and 5 bases lay outside the gene matches. This chain's CDR3 is CASSLDSGLAGVDTQYF. The CDR3 DNA reads as TGTGCCAGCAGCTTAGATTCCGGACTAGCGGGAGTAGATACGCAGTATTTT.

Comment on this clonotype: A much larger clonotype is one base distant, so this may be a read error. The gene calls are TRBV20-1 and TRBJ2-1; 8 positions agree with TRBD2. The CDR3 totals 15 residues. Germline CDR1 DFQATT, CDR2 SNEGSKA (reference sequence). The CDR3 DNA reads as TGCAGTGCTAGAGATGGCGGGAGGTCCTACAATGAGGAGTTCTTC. Translated, it gives CSARDGGRSYNEEFF.

This clonotype was detected many times. This could be a read error, since a much larger clone is one nucleotide away. The chain couples TRBV10-3 to TRBJ2-1; D remains ambiguous. V lost 4 bases to trimming and J lost 4 bases, with 17 bases between them. Germline values: CDR1 ENHRY, CDR2 SYGVKD. CDR3 size: 16 residues. The CDR3 bases are TGTGCCATCAGTGGGTCCACAGCGCCCTTATACAATGAGCAGTTCTTC. It specifies CAISGSTAPLYNEQFF.

V is TRBV6-1 and J is TRBJ2-1; a possible D gene is TRBD2 (6 bases). Trimming took off 6 bases at V and 8 bases at J, with 17 bases between the two ends. This CDR3 has 14 amino acids. CDR1 MNHNS and CDR2 SASEGT come from the germline V gene. In DNA form, the CDR3 reads TGTGCCAGCAGCTTAGTCGGGAGTGCTCATGAGCAGTTCTTC. As protein: CASSLVGSAHEQFF.

In regard to this clonotype: This may arise from a read error, as a much more abundant clone is one base away. The J gene is TRBJ2-5, the V gene TRBV28; 7 bases map to TRBD2. The CDR3 totals 15 residues. The V and J ends lost 6 bases and 6 bases, in that order; junction bases with no gene match: 13. The germline gives CDR1 MDHEN, CDR2 SYDVKM. CDR3 loop: CASRAGTTDMKTQYF. CDR3 in DNA: TGTGCCAGCAGAGCCGGGACTACCGATATGAAGACCCAGTACTTC.

A remark on this clonotype: At one boundary the junction diverges from the germline segment, which might be a read error. V is TRBV7-8 and J is TRBJ1-1; TRBD1 matches 12 bases. This CDR3 is built from 14 residues. Germline loops: CDR1 SGHVS, CDR2 FQNEAQ. For the CDR3, the DNA is TGTGCCAGCAACTTAGGGACAGGGGGCACCGAAGCTTTCTTT. It encodes CASNLGTGGTEAFF. The entire variable domain, with the rest obtained from reference TRBV7-8 and TRBJ1-1, is as follows: GAGVSQSPRYKVAKRGQDVALRCDPISGHVSLFWYQQALGQGPEFLTYFQNEAQLDKSGLPSDRFFAERPEGSVSTLKIQRTQQEDSAVYLCASNLGTGGTEAFFGQGTRLTVV.

Turning to this clonotype: The conserved final phenylalanine or tryptophan is absent from the CDR3, which likely points to a read error. This sequence joins TRBV29-1 and TRBJ2-1; 7 bases are a match to TRBD2. The length of the CDR3 is 16 residues. J lost 3 bases, V lost 7 bases, and 15 bases had no gene match. The germline V gene has CDR1 SQVTM and CDR2 ANQGSEA. The CDR3 is CSAPTSRRTYYNEQFS. DNA for the CDR3: TGCAGCGCCCCGACTAGCAGGAGGACCTACTACAATGAGCAGTTCTCC.

The chain employs TRBV11-1 and TRBJ1-1; no definite D call. Germline CDR1 SGHAT, CDR2 FQDESV (reference sequence). Trimming stripped 6 bases from V and 9 bases from J, with 20 bases between. The CDR3 consists of 14 residues. CDR3 region: CASSLKELNIQAFF. The CDR3 bases are TGTGCCAGCAGTTTGAAGGAGTTGAACATTCAAGCTTTCTTT. The variable domain in full, with the rest retrieved from reference TRBV11-1 and TRBJ1-1, is EAEVAQSPRYKITEKSQAVAFWCDPISGHATLYWYRQILGQGPELLVQFQDESVVDDSQLPKDRFSAERLKGVDSTLKIQPAELGDSAMYLCASSLKELNIQAFFGQGTRLTVV.

This clonotype was counted a few times. A much larger clone is a single base away; this may be a read error. The V and J genes are TRBV29-1 and TRBJ2-2; D is possibly TRBD1 (6 bases). Germline CDR1 and CDR2: SQVTM and ANQGSEA. V was trimmed by 7 bases and J by 4 bases, leaving 13 bases between them. This CDR3 contains 13 residues. DNA for the CDR3: TGCAGCGGGGCAGGGGTTTTCACCGGGGAGCTGTTTTTT. Its translation: CSGAGVFTGELFF.

This clonotype came up many times. This rearrangement joins TRBV5-6 to TRBJ2-5; 8 bases fit TRBD1. This CDR3 contains 15 residues. V lost 0 bases and J lost 1; bases outside the gene matches: 2. The germline gives CDR1 SGHDT, CDR2 YYEEEE. CDR3 region: CASSLGQGPQETQYF. The CDR3 DNA reads TGTGCCAGCAGCTTGGGACAGGGGCCCCAAGAGACCCAGTACTTC.

J is TRBJ2-3 and V is TRBV6-2 or TRBV6-3; 11 bases are a match to TRBD2. This CDR3 spans 15 amino acids. In germline, CDR1 is MNHEY, CDR2 SVGEGT. V lost 2 bases to trimming and J lost 11 bases; unmatched junction nucleotides: 9. CDR3 sequence (DNA): TGTGCCAGCAGTTACACTAGCGGGAGCACAGATGTGCAGTATTTT. This codes for CASSYTSGSTDVQYF.

In regard to this clonotype: A read error is possible here, since a much larger clone lies one base away. The rearrangement joins TRBV20-1 to TRBJ2-1; 7 nucleotides match TRBD2. V dropped 7 bases and J dropped 11; count of bases not matched to a gene: 17. Per germline, CDR1 DFQATT and CDR2 SNEGSKA (reference sequence). The CDR3 is 14 amino acids. CDR3 in DNA: TGCAGTGATAGGGAACGAAGCGGGAACTTTCAGCAGTTCTTC. This gives the protein CSDRERSGNFQQFF.

This clonotype was seen at least ten times. The rearrangement joins TRBV12-3 or TRBV12-4 to TRBJ2-1; the D is unclear. CDR3 length: 15 residues. Trimming left V 5 bases short and J 0 bases short, with 11 bases between. The CDR3 DNA reads as TGTGCCAGCAGTCCTCTTTTCGGCTCCTACAATGAGCAGTTCTTC. Its translation: CASSPLFGSYNEQFF.

As for this clonotype: A read error is likely, as this CDR3 ends without the conserved phenylalanine or tryptophan. The chain links TRBV7-8 to TRBJ1-6, with D possibly being TRBD1 (6 bases). Germline CDR1 reads SGHVS; CDR2 reads FQNEAQ. CDR3 size: 16 residues. CDR3 sequence reads: CASSHIGGPYISPLHL. The DNA for the CDR3 is TGTGCCAGCAGCCACATTGGGGGGCCCTATATTTCACCCCTCCACCTT.

On this clonotype: The CDR3 carries no conserved terminal phenylalanine or tryptophan, so it likely arises from a read error. CDR3 bases: TGTGCCACCAGTGAGGGGGATAGGAGCACAGATACGCAGTATTCT. Protein product: CATSEGDRSTDTQYS. The genes are TRBV24-1 and TRBJ2-3; D could derive from TRBD1 or TRBD2 (5 bases each). The V and J ends lost 4 bases and 0 bases respectively, with 10 bases between them. The CDR3 is 15 residues long. Per the germline V gene, CDR1 is KGHDR and CDR2 is SFDVKD.

As regards this clonotype: A junction end diverges from the germline sequence, so it may reflect a read error. The J gene is TRBJ2-1, the V gene TRBV11-2, with D unresolved. This CDR3 contains 13 residues. Per germline, CDR1 SGHAT and CDR2 FQNNGV. The CDR3 DNA reads as TGTGCCAGCAGCTTAGGATGGCTACCTGAGCAGTCCTTT. As protein: CASSLGWLPEQSF.